The 10 T cell receptor beta chains below all came from one sample that was sequenced in a study of blood T cell repertoires in COVID-19. Clones were sequenced by immunoSEQ multiplex PCR, and TCRdb holds only the in-frame ones, with some missing. The table records roughly 200,000 clones, about 81% of them present only once. The sequenced sample was peripheral blood. The receptor source for this set is a woman aged 80 or over with COVID-19, enrolled during active disease.

The chain joins TRBV5-1 to TRBJ2-5, with D unresolved. There are 15 residues in the CDR3. Germline CDR1 SGHRS, CDR2 YFSETQ. Trimming took 0 bases from V and 5 from J, leaving 14 bases between them. The CDR3 here is CASSLAFIHGETQYF. CDR3 sequence (DNA): TGCGCCAGCAGCTTGGCCTTTATTCACGGGGAGACCCAGTACTTC. Full variable domain (missing parts from reference TRBV5-1 and TRBJ2-5): KAGVTQTPRYLIKTRGQQVTLSCSPISGHRSVSWYQQTPGQGLQFLFEYFSETQRNKGNFPGRFSGRQFSNSRSEMNVSTLELGDSALYLCASSLAFIHGETQYFGPGTRLLVL.

This clone was detected a few times. This chain uses TRBV20-1 with TRBJ1-5; the D gene is possibly TRBD1 (5 bases). V lost 3 bases to trimming and J lost 7 bases, with 10 bases between them. The CDR3 has 12 amino acids. CDR1 and CDR2 from the germline V gene are DFQATT and SNEGSKA (reference sequence). CDR3 nucleotide sequence: TGCAGTGCTAGTAGGGGAACCCAGCCCCAGCATTTT. This gives the protein CSASRGTQPQHF.

The chain links TRBV5-1 to TRBJ1-4, with D possibly being TRBD1 (6 bases). The CDR3 extends over 15 amino acids. V was pared by 0 bases and J by 8 bases, with 14 bases between. Germline V gene lookup returns CDR1 SGHRS and CDR2 YFSETQ. The CDR3, as DNA: TGCGCCAGCAGCTTGGAGGGCAGGGGAGAAGAAAAACTGTTTTTT. Translation gives CASSLEGRGEEKLFF.

The rearrangement links TRBV24-1 to TRBJ2-1; D call uncertain. Germline loops: CDR1 KGHDR, CDR2 SFDVKD. The CDR3 loop spans 16 amino acids. V was trimmed by 3 bases and J by 0 bases, leaving 11 bases between them. CDR3 residues: CATSDTPGYSYNEQFF. The DNA of the CDR3 is TGTGCCACCAGTGATACGCCAGGTTACTCCTACAATGAGCAGTTCTTC.

This chain joins TRBV30 and TRBJ1-4, with 10 bases lining up with TRBD1. Losses at the gene ends were 3 bases for V and 0 bases for J; bases not matched to a gene: 7. This CDR3 has 17 amino acids. CDR1 is GTSNPN and CDR2 is SVGIG in the germline V gene (reference sequence). The CDR3 sequence is CAWSRDRGGATNEKLFF. CDR3 nucleotides: TGTGCCTGGAGCAGGGACAGGGGAGGAGCAACTAATGAAAAACTGTTTTTT.

J is TRBJ1-2 and V is TRBV11-2, with a possible D match to TRBD1 (5 bases). Trimming removed 0 bases from V and 0 bases from J, with 23 bases in between. CDR1 and CDR2 (germline): SGHAT, FQNNGV. This CDR3 region has 20 residues. CDR3 sequence reads: CASSLDEWVLQRDSNYGYTF. In DNA, the CDR3 is TGTGCCAGCAGCTTAGATGAGTGGGTGCTACAGAGGGACTCTAACTATGGCTACACCTTC.

This clone was picked up one time. The chain has TRBV6-2 or TRBV6-3 and TRBJ1-1; 8 nucleotides line up with TRBD1. The CDR3 has 13 amino acids. Germline values: CDR1 MNHEY, CDR2 SVGEGT. V lost 4 bases to trimming and J lost 7 bases; unmatched junction nucleotides: 5. CDR3 in amino acids: CASSFLGQGEAFF. In DNA form, the CDR3 reads TGTGCCAGCAGTTTCCTCGGACAGGGTGAAGCTTTCTTT.

The genes are TRBV4-2 and TRBJ2-7; 9 bases align to TRBD2. The CDR3 is 18 amino acids. V was clipped by 0 bases and J by 3 bases; unmatched bases: 12. The germline gives CDR1 LGHNA, CDR2 YNFKEQ. The CDR3 nucleotides read TGTGCCAGCAGCCAAGATGGGGGCCTAGCGGGACGGGGCTACGAGCAGTACTTC. Protein sequence: CASSQDGGLAGRGYEQYF.

V and J are TRBV19 and TRBJ2-7; 7 bases line up with TRBD1. Germline V gene data show CDR1 as LNHDA and CDR2 as SQIVND (reference sequence). V was pared by 3 bases and J by 2 bases, with 16 bases of the junction left unmatched. The CDR3 extends over 18 amino acids. CDR3 nucleotides: TGTGCCAGTAGTATCCCCCTGAACCAGGGGGTAAGTCCCTACGAGCAGTACTTC. Encoded protein: CASSIPLNQGVSPYEQYF.

The genes are TRBV3-1 (or the pseudogene TRBV3-2) and TRBJ2-1; 8 bases are shared with TRBD2. V gave up 0 bases and J gave up 3 bases; unmatched junction bases: 7. The CDR3 is made up of 17 amino acids. In germline, CDR1 is LGHDT, CDR2 YNNKEL (reference sequence). For the CDR3, the DNA is TGTGCCAGCAGCCAAGACGCCGTAGCGGGGATCTACAATGAGCAGTTCTTC. It specifies CASSQDAVAGIYNEQFF.